Each of the 13 T cell receptor beta chains below was sequenced from the same sample in a study of T-cell memory formation after mild COVID-19. TCRdb recomputed calls from the 5' RACE reads with MiXCR, one row per CDR3 protein. Found here are approximately 500,000 distinct CDR3 sequences, roughly 25% of them singletons; the top ten hold roughly an eighth. Sequenced input: PBMCs or a T cell subset sorted from them (not recorded which). These receptor sequences come from an adult woman who had mild COVID-19 (a few samples of this study predate the infection). Cell type and time point are not known.

This chain uses TRBV21-1 with TRBJ1-2; no DNA check was done on the table's D call, TRBD1. TRBV21-1 is recorded as a pseudogene. This CDR3 region has 17 residues. The CDR3 nucleotides are TGTGCCAGCAGCAAAGCGCGGGTCAGGGGTTTAGGTTATGGCTACACCTTC. This codes for CASSKARVRGLGYGYTF.

The V and J genes are TRBV18 and TRBJ2-7; no reliable D call. In germline, CDR1 is KGHSH, CDR2 LQKENI. The length of the CDR3 is 13 residues. V was clipped by 5 bases and J by 1 base, with 9 bases between them. CDR3 region: CASSSTQSYEQYF. The CDR3 DNA reads as TGTGCCAGCTCATCCACACAGTCCTACGAGCAGTACTTC. The whole variable domain, remainder taken from reference TRBV18 and TRBJ2-7, is NAGVMQNPRHLVRRRGQEARLRCSPMKGHSHVYWYRQLPEEGLKFMVYLQKENIIDESGMPKERFSAEFPKEGPSILRIQQVVRGDSAAYFCASSSTQSYEQYFGPGTRLTVT.

The gene calls are TRBV5-1 and TRBJ2-1, with 8 bases aligning to TRBD2. After removal of 0 bases from V and 15 bases from J, the junction contained 14 bases not matched to a gene. Germline V gives CDR1 SGHRS, CDR2 YFSETQ. This CDR3 is 15 amino acids long. CDR3 DNA sequence: TGCGCCAGCAGCTTGGAGTGGCGGGGGGCCCAAGACCGGTTCTTC. It specifies CASSLEWRGAQDRFF.

This clonotype was observed a handful of times. The CDR3 region is CASSLDFVSQETQYF. CDR3 in DNA: TGCGCCAGCAGCTTGGACTTCGTCTCTCAAGAGACCCAGTACTTC. The chain combines TRBV5-1 with TRBJ2-5, with D hard to call. The CDR3 sequence is 15 residues long. V gave up 0 bases and J gave up 2 bases, with 11 bases separating them. In germline, CDR1 is SGHRS, CDR2 YFSETQ.

This clonotype occurred many times. J is TRBJ1-2 and V is TRBV12-3 or TRBV12-4; D possibly corresponds to TRBD1 (5 bases). V shed 6 bases and J shed 4 bases, with 9 bases lying between them. The CDR3 sequence is 12 residues long. The CDR3 reads CASSPGAYGYTF. CDR3 bases: TGTGCCAGCAGCCCCGGGGCCTATGGCTACACCTTC.

The chain uses TRBV20-1 and TRBJ2-7; the match to TRBD2 covers 10 bases. CDR1 and CDR2 (germline): DFQATT, SNEGSKA (reference sequence). This CDR3 spans 17 amino acids. V dropped 0 bases and J dropped 4; count of bases not matched to a gene: 12. The CDR3 sequence is CSARDPGLARSIYEQYF. The CDR3 DNA follows: TGCAGTGCTAGAGATCCGGGACTAGCGAGGAGTATATACGAGCAGTACTTC.

The rearrangement links TRBV18 to TRBJ1-1; 7 nucleotides align to TRBD1. The CDR3 runs to 16 residues. Trimming cost V 3 bases and J 1 base; bases outside gene matches: 8. The germline CDR1 and CDR2 sequences are KGHSH and LQKENI. CDR3 amino acids: CASSPRRGTANTEAFF. CDR3 sequence (DNA): TGTGCCAGCTCACCGCGCCGAGGGACAGCGAACACTGAAGCTTTCTTT.

The gene calls are TRBV9 and TRBJ1-2; D is perhaps TRBD1 (5 bases). The CDR3 contains 13 residues. The V and J ends lost 4 bases and 7 bases respectively, with 14 bases between them. Germline values: CDR1 SGDLS, CDR2 YYNGEE. This chain's CDR3 is CASSSGGRAGYTF. As DNA, the CDR3 is TGTGCCAGCAGCTCCGGTGGCAGGGCTGGCTACACCTTC.

The J gene is TRBJ1-2, the V gene TRBV7-2; TRBD1 aligns across 7 bases. From germline, CDR1 is SGHTA and CDR2 FQGNSA. The CDR3 covers 16 residues. With V trimmed by 0 bases and J by 0 bases, 4 bases remained unmatched. CDR3 loop: CASSLAPGQTNYGYTF. The CDR3, as DNA: TGTGCCAGCAGCTTAGCGCCGGGACAGACTAACTATGGCTACACCTTC.

This clonotype was found a few times. The genes are TRBV6-1 and TRBJ1-1; D gene uncertain. CDR1 is MNHNS and CDR2 is SASEGT in the germline V gene. The CDR3 has 13 residues. V lost 6 bases, J lost 7 bases, and 15 bases lay in between. Written as DNA, the CDR3 is TGTGCCAGCAGATCCCTTGGAATGGGTGAAGCTTTCTTT. As protein: CASRSLGMGEAFF.

The J gene is TRBJ2-2, the V gene TRBV5-6, with D maybe TRBD1 (5 bases). The V end lost 4 bases, the J end lost 4 bases, and 11 bases lay between the germline ends. The CDR3 covers 14 residues. Germline CDR1 and CDR2: SGHDT and YYEEEE. The CDR3 DNA sequence: TGTGCCAGCAGCCAGGACAAGTCCACCGGGGAGCTGTTTTTT. Protein product: CASSQDKSTGELFF.

This clonotype was detected a few times. This sequence joins TRBV4-3 and TRBJ2-1; 7 bases are shared with TRBD2. This CDR3 contains 18 residues. V lost 4 bases, J lost 6 bases, and 18 bases stayed unmatched. Germline V gene lookup returns CDR1 LGHNA and CDR2 YSLEER. In DNA form, the CDR3 reads TGCGCCAGCAGCCCGTGGGGGTTAGGTGCGGGAGCGCCCAATGAGCAGTTCTTC. Residues: CASSPWGLGAGAPNEQFF.

This clonotype has just a few counts. CDR3 residues: CSARDRWEGTDTQYF. CDR3 DNA sequence: TGCAGTGCTAGAGATAGGTGGGAGGGCACAGATACGCAGTATTTT. V gene TRBV20-1 combines with J gene TRBJ2-3; possible D gene TRBD2, 6 bases. The V gene's germline CDR1 is DFQATT and CDR2 SNEGSKA (reference sequence). This CDR3 has 15 residues. Trimming took off 0 bases at V and 1 base at J, with 11 bases between the two ends.